The 27 T cell receptor beta chains below come from one sample, sequenced in a study of shared clonotypes between healthy human individuals. Measured with immunoSEQ multiplex PCR; TCRdb has only the in-frame clones, and not every one. The table records 450,000 to 650,000 clones, roughly four fifths of them present only once. The specimen was PBMCs. Receptors originate from a woman between 40 and 50 years old in good health. Some clones in this sample may be carry-over from other donors' samples.

The chain carries TRBV5-4 and TRBJ1-4; D is undetermined. Deletions cut 0 bases from V and 7 bases from J, with 13 bases between. This CDR3 region has 15 residues. Per germline, CDR1 SGHNT and CDR2 YYREEE (reference sequence). The CDR3 DNA reads TGTGCCAGCAGCTTGGATGGCTTAGGCGGTGAAAAACTGTTTTTT. This sequence encodes CASSLDGLGGEKLFF.

The chain recombines TRBV28 with TRBJ2-1; TRBD2 matches at 10 bases. Looked up from germline, CDR1 is MDHEN and CDR2 is SYDVKM. The CDR3 contains 16 residues. With 5 bases clipped from V and 9 bases from J, the junction kept 13 bases outside the gene matches. The CDR3 reads CASSVVAGGAEVEQFF. The CDR3 bases are TGTGCCAGCAGTGTCGTAGCGGGAGGCGCCGAGGTTGAGCAGTTCTTC.

The V call is TRBV10-3, the J call TRBJ2-2, with a weak D call TRBD1 (5 bases). This CDR3 region has 16 residues. V shed 0 bases and J shed 5 bases, with 13 bases lying between them. The germline gives CDR1 ENHRY, CDR2 SYGVKD. The CDR3 DNA is TGTGCCATCAGTGAGTCTGGTAGGGGTGGAACCGGGGAGCTGTTTTTT. As protein: CAISESGRGGTGELFF.

CDR3 sequence reads: CASSADFLYGYTF. CDR3 DNA sequence: TGTGCCAGCAGTGCGGACTTCCTGTATGGCTACACCTTC. V usage is TRBV6-1 and J usage is TRBJ1-2, with no clear D. The length of the CDR3 is 13 residues. The germline CDR1 and CDR2 sequences are MNHNS and SASEGT. With 4 bases removed from V and 5 bases from J, the gap between germline ends came to 11 bases.

V usage is TRBV28 and J usage is TRBJ2-5, with 10 nucleotides matching TRBD2. Near its end, the DNA agrees better with TRBJ2-7, so the J call may be wrong. CDR3 length: 15 residues. Germline loops: CDR1 MDHEN, CDR2 SYDVKM. CDR3 protein: CASRRQAGGTYEQYF. CDR3 in DNA: TGTGCCAGCCGACGGCAAGCGGGAGGGACCTACGAGCAGTACTTC.

As regards this clone: The sample holds other DNA sequences that translate to the same CDR3. The chain employs TRBV4-1 and TRBJ2-7, with 7 bases matching TRBD1. V shed 1 base, J shed 2 bases, and the junction held 5 bases outside the gene matches. The CDR3 extends over 15 amino acids. CDR1 is MGHRA and CDR2 is YSYEKL in the germline V gene. The CDR3, as DNA: TGCGCCAGCAGCCAAGCAGGGGGAACTCCCTACGAGCAGTACTTC. Its protein is CASSQAGGTPYEQYF.

Comment on this clone: The junction departs from the called germline gene at one end, perhaps through a read error. The chain combines TRBV7-7 with TRBJ2-7; D unresolved. The CDR3 has 15 residues. Germline CDR1 and CDR2: SSHAT and FNYEAQ (reference sequence). The CDR3 spells CASSFAPVGSYEQYF. In nucleotides, the CDR3 is TGTGCTAGCAGCTTCGCCCCCGTGGGCTCCTACGAGCAGTACTTC.

The chain joins TRBV19 to TRBJ2-7; D possibly corresponds to TRBD2 (6 bases). This CDR3 spans 15 amino acids. Germline V gene sequence: CDR1 LNHDA, CDR2 SQIVND (reference sequence). V was cut by 7 bases and J by 0 bases, with 16 bases left in between. The CDR3, as DNA: TGTGCCAGTAAGTTAGTAGCGGAAAGCTCCTACGAGCAGTACTTC. Translating it yields CASKLVAESSYEQYF.

V and J are TRBV9 and TRBJ2-7, with D possibly TRBD1 on 6 matching bases. This CDR3 is 15 amino acids long. Germline assignment: CDR1 SGDLS and CDR2 YYNGEE. Trimming stripped 2 bases from V and 0 bases from J, with 12 bases between. This CDR3 reads CASSVDLGASYEQYF. DNA for the CDR3: TGTGCCAGCAGCGTGGATTTGGGGGCCTCCTACGAGCAGTACTTC.

The V gene is TRBV2, the J gene TRBJ2-5, with TRBD1 matching over 10 bases. Germline CDR1 reads SNHLY; CDR2 reads FYNNEI. The CDR3 spans 13 residues. With 5 bases clipped from V and 4 bases from J, the junction kept 1 base outside the gene matches. In DNA form, the CDR3 reads TGTGCCAGCAGTCGGACAGGGGGAGAGACCCAGTACTTC. Its translation is CASSRTGGETQYF.

This chain joins TRBV4-1 and TRBJ1-2, with 7 bases identical to TRBD1. V lost 0 bases to trimming and J lost 7 bases; unmatched junction nucleotides: 8. The length of the CDR3 is 15 residues. Per germline, CDR1 MGHRA and CDR2 YSYEKL. The CDR3 region is CASSQETGMIGGYTF. CDR3 DNA sequence: TGCGCCAGCAGCCAAGAGACAGGGATGATTGGTGGCTACACCTTC.

The chain recombines TRBV21-1 with TRBJ1-2. TRBV21-1 is classified as a pseudogene. The CDR3 runs 14 residues. CDR3 nucleotides: TGTGCCAGCATTTCGCCCCCGCGAGGTGGTGGCTACACCTTC. Residues: CASISPPRGGGYTF.

The genes are TRBV28 and TRBJ1-2; D is uncertain. Trimming took off 2 bases at V and 6 bases at J, with 4 bases between the two ends. From germline, CDR1 is MDHEN and CDR2 SYDVKM. The CDR3 is 11 residues long. The CDR3 here is CASSLSDGYTF. The CDR3 coding sequence is TGTGCCAGCAGTTTAAGCGATGGCTACACCTTC.

The chain uses TRBV27 and TRBJ2-3, with D unresolved. The CDR3 is made up of 15 amino acids. With 0 bases removed from V and 6 bases from J, the gap between germline ends came to 13 bases. Germline assignment: CDR1 MNHEY and CDR2 SMNVEV (reference sequence). CDR3 amino acids: CASSLSIASDDTQYF. The CDR3 DNA is TGTGCCAGCAGTTTATCGATAGCAAGCGACGATACGCAGTATTTT.

The V gene is TRBV6-9, the J gene TRBJ2-4, with TRBD2 matching over 8 bases. CDR3 length: 18 residues. Germline lookup yields CDR1 MNHGY and CDR2 SVAAGI. The V gene end was trimmed by 5 bases and the J gene end by 3 bases; junction bases not matched to a gene: 15. CDR3 sequence (DNA): TGTGCCAGCAGTCCGGGACTAGACTCCCCGAGGATCAAAAACATTCAGTACTTC. This sequence encodes CASSPGLDSPRIKNIQYF.

The table lists this clone with a few counts. The identical CDR3 is also encoded by other nucleotide sequences in the sample. V usage is TRBV5-6 and J usage is TRBJ2-2; maybe TRBD1 (6 bases). The CDR3 sequence is 15 residues long. With 4 bases removed from V and 2 bases from J, the gap between germline ends came to 12 bases. The germline gives CDR1 SGHDT, CDR2 YYEEEE. CDR3 sequence: CASSPGQLNTGELFF. CDR3 nucleotides: TGTGCCAGCAGCCCCGGACAGCTAAACACCGGGGAGCTGTTTTTT.

This clone occurred a few times. This chain links TRBV7-3 with TRBJ2-2; no definite D call. CDR3 length equals 14 residues. Trimming shortened V by 2 bases and J by 3 bases, and 7 bases separated the two germline ends. From germline, CDR1 is SGHTA and CDR2 FQGTGA. As DNA, the CDR3 is TGTGCCAGCAGCTTACGCTCGTACACCGGGGAGCTGTTTTTT. Translated: CASSLRSYTGELFF.

The V gene is TRBV18, the J gene TRBJ1-5; D possibly corresponds to TRBD1 (6 bases). V was shortened by 3 bases and J by 5 bases, with 17 bases between the two germline ends. The CDR3 is 16 amino acids. Germline V gives CDR1 KGHSH, CDR2 LQKENI. The CDR3 loop reads CASSPTGGGGDQPQHF. The CDR3 DNA sequence: TGTGCCAGCTCACCTACTGGAGGAGGGGGAGATCAGCCCCAGCATTTT.

V and J are TRBV7-9 and TRBJ2-7, with D hard to call. Trimming stripped 3 bases from V and 3 bases from J, with 12 bases between. CDR3 size: 14 residues. Germline V gene lookup returns CDR1 SEHNR and CDR2 FQNEAQ (reference sequence). CDR3 bases: TGTGCCAGCAGCTTGGGCGGTACACTCTACGAGCAGTACTTC. It specifies CASSLGGTLYEQYF.

This rearrangement joins TRBV7-8 to TRBJ2-1; the match to TRBD2 covers 7 bases. This CDR3 spans 13 amino acids. The junction had 8 bases not matched to a gene; V was cut back by 5 bases and J by 10 bases. In germline, CDR1 is SGHVS, CDR2 FQNEAQ. The CDR3: CASSREAGREQFF. CDR3 sequence (DNA): TGTGCCAGCAGCCGAGAAGCGGGACGGGAGCAGTTCTTC.

This clone was detected once. Sequence at one end of the junction differs from germline and may be a read error. The chain employs TRBV5-1 and TRBJ2-3, with D possibly called TRBD1 or TRBD2 (5 bases each). There are 14 residues in the CDR3. The germline V gene encodes CDR1 SGHRS and CDR2 YFSETQ. CDR3 bases: TGCGCCAGTAGCTTGGAGAGGGGTACAGATACGCAGTATTTT. Its protein is CASSLERGTDTQYF.

Note on this clone: The CDR3 does not close with the conserved phenylalanine or tryptophan, likely indicating a read error. The V and J genes are TRBV2 and TRBJ1-1; the D gene is possibly TRBD1 (5 bases). CDR1 SNHLY and CDR2 FYNNEI come from the germline V gene. V was cut by 6 bases and J by 1 base, with 12 bases left in between. The CDR3 covers 14 residues. The CDR3 region has the DNA TGTGCCAGCAGAAGGGACGGTGAGAACACTGAAGCTTTCCTT. Amino acids: CASRRDGENTEAFL.

The CDR3 bases are TGTGCCAGCAGCCAATCCCCCACTGGACAGGGTTTTTATGGCTACACCTTC. Amino acids: CASSQSPTGQGFYGYTF. The genes are TRBV5-4 and TRBJ1-2; TRBD1 aligns across 8 bases. The length of the CDR3 is 17 residues. Germline CDR1 and CDR2: SGHNT and YYREEE (reference sequence). Losses at the gene ends were 4 bases for V and 5 bases for J; bases not matched to a gene: 16.

To note about this clone: One base separates it from a far larger clone, so it is likely a read error. CDR3 in DNA: TGTGCCTGGAGTGTACCCGGACACGGCCAAGAGACCCAGTACTTC. Amino acids: CAWSVPGHGQETQYF. The genes are TRBV30 and TRBJ2-5; tentative D call: TRBD1 (5 bases). The CDR3 sequence is 15 residues long. Per the germline V gene, CDR1 is GTSNPN and CDR2 is SVGIG (reference sequence). Trimming removed 0 bases at V and 1 base at J, with 12 bases between.

As for this clone: One junction end disagrees with the germline gene, perhaps due to a read error. This rearrangement joins TRBV30 to TRBJ2-3; D gene unclear. This CDR3 comprises 12 residues. CDR1 GTSNPN and CDR2 SVGIG come from the germline V gene (reference sequence). The CDR3 is CVWTASTDTQYF. The CDR3 DNA follows: TGTGTCTGGACGGCATCCACAGATACGCAGTATTTT.

This chain connects TRBV11-2 to TRBJ2-3; possible D gene TRBD2, 5 bases. The CDR3 is 16 residues long. V was trimmed by 0 bases and J by 4 bases, leaving 14 bases between them. Germline CDR1 is SGHAT and CDR2 is FQNNGV. This CDR3 reads CASSLDGWRVSDTQYF. The CDR3 DNA is TGTGCCAGCAGCTTAGATGGCTGGCGGGTGTCAGATACGCAGTATTTT.

The sample holds a few counts of this clone. The chain joins TRBV25-1 to TRBJ1-1; D might be TRBD1 (6 bases). The CDR3 is 14 residues long. Trimming took 1 base from V and 1 from J, leaving 7 bases between them. Germline CDR1 MGHDK, CDR2 SYGVNS. The CDR3 DNA reads as TGTGCCAGCAGTGAATCGACAGGGAACACTGAAGCTTTCTTT. Translating it yields CASSESTGNTEAFF.